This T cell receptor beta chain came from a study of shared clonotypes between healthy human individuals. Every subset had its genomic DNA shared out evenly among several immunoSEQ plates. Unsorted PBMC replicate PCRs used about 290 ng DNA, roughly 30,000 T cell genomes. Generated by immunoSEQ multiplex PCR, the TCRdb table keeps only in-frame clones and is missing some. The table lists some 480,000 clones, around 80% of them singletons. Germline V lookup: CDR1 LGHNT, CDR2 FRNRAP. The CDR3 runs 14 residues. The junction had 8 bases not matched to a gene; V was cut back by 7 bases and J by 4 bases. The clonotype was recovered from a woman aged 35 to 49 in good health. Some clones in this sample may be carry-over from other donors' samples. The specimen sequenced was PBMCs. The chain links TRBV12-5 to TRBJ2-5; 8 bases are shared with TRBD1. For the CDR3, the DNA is TGTGCTAGTGCCGTGGACAGGGCGGGAGAGACCCAGTACTTC. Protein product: CASAVDRAGETQYF.